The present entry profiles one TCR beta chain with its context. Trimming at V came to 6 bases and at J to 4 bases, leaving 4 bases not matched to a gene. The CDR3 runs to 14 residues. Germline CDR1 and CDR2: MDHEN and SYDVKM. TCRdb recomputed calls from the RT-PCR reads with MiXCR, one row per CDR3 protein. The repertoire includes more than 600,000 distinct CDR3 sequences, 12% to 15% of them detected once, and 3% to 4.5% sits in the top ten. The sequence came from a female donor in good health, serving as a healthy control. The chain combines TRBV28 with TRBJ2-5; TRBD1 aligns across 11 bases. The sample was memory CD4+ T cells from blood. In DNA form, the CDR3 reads TGTGCCAGCAGATCCGGGACAGGGGGAGAGACCCAGTACTTC. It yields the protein CASRSGTGGETQYF.